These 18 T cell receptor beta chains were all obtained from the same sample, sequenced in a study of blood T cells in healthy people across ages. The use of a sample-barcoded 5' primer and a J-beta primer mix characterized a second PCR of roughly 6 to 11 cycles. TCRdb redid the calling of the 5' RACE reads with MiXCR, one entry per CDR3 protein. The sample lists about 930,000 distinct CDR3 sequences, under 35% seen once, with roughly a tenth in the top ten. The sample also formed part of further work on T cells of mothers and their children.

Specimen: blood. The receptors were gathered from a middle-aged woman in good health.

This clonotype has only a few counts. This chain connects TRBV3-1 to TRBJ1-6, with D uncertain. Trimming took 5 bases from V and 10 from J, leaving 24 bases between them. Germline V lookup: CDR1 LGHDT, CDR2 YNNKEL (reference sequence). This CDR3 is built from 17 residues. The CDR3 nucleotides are TGTGCCAGCAGCGCCTTAGCGGGAGCCACTATAGGCTCACCCCTCCACTTT. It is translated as CASSALAGATIGSPLHF.

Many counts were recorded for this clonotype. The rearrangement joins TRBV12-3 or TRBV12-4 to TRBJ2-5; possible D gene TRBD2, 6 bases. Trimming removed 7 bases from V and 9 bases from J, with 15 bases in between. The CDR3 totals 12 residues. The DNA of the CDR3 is TGTGCCAGCACCAGGGACTTGAAACCCCAGTACTTC. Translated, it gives CASTRDLKPQYF.

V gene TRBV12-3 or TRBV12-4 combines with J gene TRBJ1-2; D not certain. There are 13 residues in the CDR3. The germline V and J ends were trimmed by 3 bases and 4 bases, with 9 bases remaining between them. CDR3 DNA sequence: TGTGCCAGCAGTTTGGAATTACGCTATGGCTACACCTTC. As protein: CASSLELRYGYTF.

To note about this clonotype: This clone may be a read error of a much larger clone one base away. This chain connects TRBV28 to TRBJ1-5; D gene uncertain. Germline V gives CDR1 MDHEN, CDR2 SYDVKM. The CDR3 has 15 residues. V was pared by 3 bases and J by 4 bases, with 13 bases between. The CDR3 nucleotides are TGTGCCAGCAGTTTTCGAGGATTCCATAATCAGCCCCAGCATTTT. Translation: CASSFRGFHNQPQHF.

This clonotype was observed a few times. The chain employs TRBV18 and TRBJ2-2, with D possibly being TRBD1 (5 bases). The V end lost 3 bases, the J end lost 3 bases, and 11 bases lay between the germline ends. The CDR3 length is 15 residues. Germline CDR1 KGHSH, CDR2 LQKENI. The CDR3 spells CASSPILRDTGELFF. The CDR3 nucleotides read TGTGCCAGCTCACCCATACTCAGGGACACCGGGGAGCTGTTTTTT.

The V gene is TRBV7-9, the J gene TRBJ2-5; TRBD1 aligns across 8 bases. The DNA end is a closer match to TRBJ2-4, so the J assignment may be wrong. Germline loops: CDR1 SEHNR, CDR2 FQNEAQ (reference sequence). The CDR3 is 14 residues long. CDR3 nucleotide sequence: TGTGCCAGCAGCTCACCCGGACAGGGAGACATTCAGTACTTC. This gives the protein CASSSPGQGDIQYF.

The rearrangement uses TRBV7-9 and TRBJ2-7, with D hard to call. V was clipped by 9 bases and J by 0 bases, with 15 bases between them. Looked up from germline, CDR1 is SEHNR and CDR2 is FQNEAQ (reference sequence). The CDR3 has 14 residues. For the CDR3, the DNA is TGTGCCAGTTCCCGGAATCAAAACTCCTACGAGCAGTACTTC. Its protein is CASSRNQNSYEQYF.

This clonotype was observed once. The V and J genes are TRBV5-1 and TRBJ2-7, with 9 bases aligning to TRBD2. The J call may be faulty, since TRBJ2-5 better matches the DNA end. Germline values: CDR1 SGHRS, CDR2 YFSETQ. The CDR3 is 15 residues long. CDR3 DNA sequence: TGCGCCAGCAGCGGCGGGACTAGCCCCGAGGAGACCCAGTACTTC. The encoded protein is CASSGGTSPEETQYF.

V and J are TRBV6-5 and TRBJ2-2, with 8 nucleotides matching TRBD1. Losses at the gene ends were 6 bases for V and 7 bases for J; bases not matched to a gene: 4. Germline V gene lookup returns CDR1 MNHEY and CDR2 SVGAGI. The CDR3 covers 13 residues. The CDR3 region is CASRQGAGGELFF. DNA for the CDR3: TGTGCCAGCAGGCAGGGGGCTGGCGGGGAGCTGTTTTTT.

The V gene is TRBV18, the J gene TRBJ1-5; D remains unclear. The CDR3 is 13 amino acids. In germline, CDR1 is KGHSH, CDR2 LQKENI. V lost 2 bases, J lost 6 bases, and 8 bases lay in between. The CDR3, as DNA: TGTGCCAGCTCACCATTTACAGCTCAGCCCCAGCATTTT. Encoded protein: CASSPFTAQPQHF.

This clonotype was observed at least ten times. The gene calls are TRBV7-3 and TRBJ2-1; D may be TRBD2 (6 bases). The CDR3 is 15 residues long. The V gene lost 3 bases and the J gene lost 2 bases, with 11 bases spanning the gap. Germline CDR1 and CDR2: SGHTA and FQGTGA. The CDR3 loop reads CASSLGTGPYNEQFF. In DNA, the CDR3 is TGTGCCAGCAGCTTGGGGACTGGCCCCTACAATGAGCAGTTCTTC.

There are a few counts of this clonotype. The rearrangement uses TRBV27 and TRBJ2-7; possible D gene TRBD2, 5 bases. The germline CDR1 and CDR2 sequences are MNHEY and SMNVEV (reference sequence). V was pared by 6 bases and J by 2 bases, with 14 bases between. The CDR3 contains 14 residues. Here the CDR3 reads CASSTGETTYEQYF. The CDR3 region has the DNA TGTGCCAGCAGCACCGGGGAAACTACCTACGAGCAGTACTTC.

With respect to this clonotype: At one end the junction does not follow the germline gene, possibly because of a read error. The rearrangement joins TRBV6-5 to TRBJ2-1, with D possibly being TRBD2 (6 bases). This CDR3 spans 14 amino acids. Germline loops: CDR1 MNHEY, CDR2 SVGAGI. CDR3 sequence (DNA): TGTGCCAGCAGGACCGGGACTCCTAACAATGGGCAGTTCTTC. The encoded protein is CASRTGTPNNGQFF.

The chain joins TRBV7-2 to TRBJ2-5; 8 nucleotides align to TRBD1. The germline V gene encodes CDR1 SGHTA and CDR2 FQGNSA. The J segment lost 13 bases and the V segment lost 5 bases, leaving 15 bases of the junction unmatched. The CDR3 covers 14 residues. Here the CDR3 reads CASSARQGLSSTYF. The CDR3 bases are TGTGCCAGCAGCGCGCGACAGGGGTTATCAAGTACGTACTTC.

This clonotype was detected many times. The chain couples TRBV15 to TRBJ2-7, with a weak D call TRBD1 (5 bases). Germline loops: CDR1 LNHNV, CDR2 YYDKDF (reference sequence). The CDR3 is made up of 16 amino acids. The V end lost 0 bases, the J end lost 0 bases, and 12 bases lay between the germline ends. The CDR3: CATSREGHLSSYEQYF. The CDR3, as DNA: TGTGCCACCAGCAGAGAGGGGCACCTTAGCTCCTACGAGCAGTACTTC.

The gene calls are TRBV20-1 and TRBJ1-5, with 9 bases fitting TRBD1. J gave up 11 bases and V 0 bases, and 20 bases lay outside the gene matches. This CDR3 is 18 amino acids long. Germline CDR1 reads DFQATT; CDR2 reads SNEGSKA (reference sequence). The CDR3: CSARDQGGRQGVQEAQHF. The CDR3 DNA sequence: TGCAGTGCTAGAGATCAGGGTGGGAGACAGGGGGTCCAAGAAGCCCAGCATTTT.

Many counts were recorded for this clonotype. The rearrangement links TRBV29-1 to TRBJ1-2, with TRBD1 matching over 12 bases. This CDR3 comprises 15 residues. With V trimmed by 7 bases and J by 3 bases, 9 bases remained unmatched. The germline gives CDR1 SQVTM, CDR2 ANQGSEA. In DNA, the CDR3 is TGCAGCGCCCTGGGACAGGGGGCGTTGGACTATGGCTACACCTTC. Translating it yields CSALGQGALDYGYTF. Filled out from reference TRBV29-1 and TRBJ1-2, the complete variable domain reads SAVISQKPSRDICQRGTSLTIQCQVDSQVTMMFWYRQQPGQSLTLIATANQGSEATYESGFVIDKFPISRPNLTFSTLTVSNMSPEDSSIYLCSALGQGALDYGYTFGSGTRLTVV.

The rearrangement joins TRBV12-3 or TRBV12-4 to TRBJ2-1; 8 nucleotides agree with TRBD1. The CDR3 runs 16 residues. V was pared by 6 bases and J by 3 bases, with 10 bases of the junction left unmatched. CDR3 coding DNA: TGTGCCAGCAGCCCCAGGGGGCCAGTCATCTACAATGAGCAGTTCTTC. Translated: CASSPRGPVIYNEQFF.